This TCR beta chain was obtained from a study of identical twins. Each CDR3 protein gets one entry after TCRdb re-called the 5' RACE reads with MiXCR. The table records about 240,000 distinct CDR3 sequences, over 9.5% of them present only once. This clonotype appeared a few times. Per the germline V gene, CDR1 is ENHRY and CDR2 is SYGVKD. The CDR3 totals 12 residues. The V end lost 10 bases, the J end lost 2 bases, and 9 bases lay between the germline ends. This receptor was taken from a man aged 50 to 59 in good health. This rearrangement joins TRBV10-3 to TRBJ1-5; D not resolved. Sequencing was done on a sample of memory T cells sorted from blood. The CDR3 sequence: CATGGGNQPQHF. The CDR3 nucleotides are TGTGCCACCGGTGGTGGCAATCAGCCCCAGCATTTT.